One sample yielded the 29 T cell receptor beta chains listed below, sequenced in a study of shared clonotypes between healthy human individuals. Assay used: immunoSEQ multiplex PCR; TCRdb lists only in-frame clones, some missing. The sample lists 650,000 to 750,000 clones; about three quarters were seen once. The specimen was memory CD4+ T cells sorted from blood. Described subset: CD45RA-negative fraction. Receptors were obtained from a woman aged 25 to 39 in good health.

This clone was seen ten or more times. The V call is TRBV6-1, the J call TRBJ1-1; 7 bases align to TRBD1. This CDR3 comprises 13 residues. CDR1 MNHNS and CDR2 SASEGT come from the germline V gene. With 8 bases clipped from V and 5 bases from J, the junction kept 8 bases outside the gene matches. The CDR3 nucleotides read TGTGCCAGCGGGGACAGTGTGGGTACTGAAGCTTTCTTT. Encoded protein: CASGDSVGTEAFF.

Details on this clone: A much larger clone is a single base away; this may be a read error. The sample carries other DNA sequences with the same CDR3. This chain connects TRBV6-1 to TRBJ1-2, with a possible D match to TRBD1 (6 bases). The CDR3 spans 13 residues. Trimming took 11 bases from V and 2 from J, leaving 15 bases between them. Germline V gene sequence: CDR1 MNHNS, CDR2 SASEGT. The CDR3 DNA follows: TGTGCCCCCGCTCCGGGACACAACTATGGCTACACCTTC. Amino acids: CAPAPGHNYGYTF.

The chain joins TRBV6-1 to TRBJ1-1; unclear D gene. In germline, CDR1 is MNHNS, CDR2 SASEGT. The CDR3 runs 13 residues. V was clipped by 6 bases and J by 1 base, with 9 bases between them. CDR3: CASRWVENTEAFF. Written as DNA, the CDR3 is TGTGCCAGCAGGTGGGTCGAGAACACTGAAGCTTTCTTT.

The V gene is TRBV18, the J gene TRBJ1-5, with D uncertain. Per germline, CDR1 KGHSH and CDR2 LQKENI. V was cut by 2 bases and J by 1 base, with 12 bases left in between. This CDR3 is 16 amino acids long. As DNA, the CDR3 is TGTGCCAGCTCACCATTTCGTTTTGAGAGCAATCAGCCCCAGCATTTT. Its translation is CASSPFRFESNQPQHF.

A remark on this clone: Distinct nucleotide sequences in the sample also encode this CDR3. This CDR3 is CASSQDPGPSYEQYF. The CDR3 nucleotides are TGCGCCAGCAGCCAAGACCCCGGACCCTCCTACGAGCAGTACTTC. The chain has TRBV4-1 and TRBJ2-7; no reliable D call. V dropped 0 bases and J dropped 0 bases, with 9 bases sitting between them. Per the germline V gene, CDR1 is MGHRA and CDR2 is YSYEKL. CDR3 length: 15 amino acids.

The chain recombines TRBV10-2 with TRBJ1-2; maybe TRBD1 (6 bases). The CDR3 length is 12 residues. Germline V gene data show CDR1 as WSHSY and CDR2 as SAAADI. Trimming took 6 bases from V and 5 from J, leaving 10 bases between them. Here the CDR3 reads CASSGTQYGYTF. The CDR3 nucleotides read TGCGCCAGCAGCGGGACACAGTATGGCTACACCTTC.

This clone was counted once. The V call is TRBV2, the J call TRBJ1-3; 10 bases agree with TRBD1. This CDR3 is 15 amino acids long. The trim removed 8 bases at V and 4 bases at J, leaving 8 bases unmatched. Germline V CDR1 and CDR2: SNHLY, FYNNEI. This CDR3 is CASGDRGIPGNTIYF. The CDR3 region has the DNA TGTGCCAGCGGGGACAGGGGCATCCCCGGAAACACCATATATTTT.

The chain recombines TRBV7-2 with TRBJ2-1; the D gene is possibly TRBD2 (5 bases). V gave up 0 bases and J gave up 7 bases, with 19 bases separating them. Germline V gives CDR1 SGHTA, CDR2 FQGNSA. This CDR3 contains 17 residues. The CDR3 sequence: CASSLASNLGRRNEQFF. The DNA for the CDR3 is TGTGCCAGCAGCTTAGCGTCAAATTTAGGGAGAAGGAATGAGCAGTTCTTC.

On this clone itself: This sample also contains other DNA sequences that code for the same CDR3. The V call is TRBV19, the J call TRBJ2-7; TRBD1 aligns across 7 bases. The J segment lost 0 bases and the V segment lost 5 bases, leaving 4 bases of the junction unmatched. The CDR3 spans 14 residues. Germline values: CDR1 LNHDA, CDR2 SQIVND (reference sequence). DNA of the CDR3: TGTGCCAGTAGTCCTCGACAGGGCTCCTACGAGCAGTACTTC. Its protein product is CASSPRQGSYEQYF. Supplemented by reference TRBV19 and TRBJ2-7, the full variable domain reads DGGITQSPKYLFRKEGQNVTLSCEQNLNHDAMYWYRQDPGQGLRLIYYSQIVNDFQKGDIAEGYSVSREKKESFPLTVTSAQKNPTAFYLCASSPRQGSYEQYFGPGTRLTVT.

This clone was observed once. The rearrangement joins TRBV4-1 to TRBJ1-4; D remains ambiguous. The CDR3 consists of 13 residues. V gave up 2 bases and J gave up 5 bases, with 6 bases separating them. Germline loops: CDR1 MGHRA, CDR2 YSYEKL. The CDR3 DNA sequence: TGCGCCAGCAGCCAAACCAGGAATGAAAAACTGTTTTTT. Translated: CASSQTRNEKLFF.

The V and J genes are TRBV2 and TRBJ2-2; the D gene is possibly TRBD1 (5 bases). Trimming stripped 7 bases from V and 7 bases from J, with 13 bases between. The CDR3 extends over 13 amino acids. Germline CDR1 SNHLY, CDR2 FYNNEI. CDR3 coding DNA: TGTGCCAGCATGGCAGGGATTAACGGGGAGCTGTTTTTT. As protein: CASMAGINGELFF. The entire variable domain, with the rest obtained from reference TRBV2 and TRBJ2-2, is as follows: EPEVTQTPSHQVTQMGQEVILRCVPISNHLYFYWYRQILGQKVEFLVSFYNNEISEKSEIFDDQFSVERPDGSNFTLKIRSTKLEDSAMYFCASMAGINGELFFGEGSRLTVL.

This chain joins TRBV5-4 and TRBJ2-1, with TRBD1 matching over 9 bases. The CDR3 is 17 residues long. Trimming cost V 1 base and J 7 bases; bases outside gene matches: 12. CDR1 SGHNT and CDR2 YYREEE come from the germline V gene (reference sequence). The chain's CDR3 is CASSLRFGTGTRNEQFF. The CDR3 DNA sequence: TGTGCCAGCAGCTTGCGGTTTGGGACAGGGACGCGTAATGAGCAGTTCTTC.

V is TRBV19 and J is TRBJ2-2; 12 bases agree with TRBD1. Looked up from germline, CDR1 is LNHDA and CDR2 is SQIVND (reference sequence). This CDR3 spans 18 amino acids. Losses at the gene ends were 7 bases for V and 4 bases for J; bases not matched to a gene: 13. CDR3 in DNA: TGTGCCAGTAAAAGCCCGGGACAGGGGGCGTTGATCACCGGGGAGCTGTTTTTT. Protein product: CASKSPGQGALITGELFF.

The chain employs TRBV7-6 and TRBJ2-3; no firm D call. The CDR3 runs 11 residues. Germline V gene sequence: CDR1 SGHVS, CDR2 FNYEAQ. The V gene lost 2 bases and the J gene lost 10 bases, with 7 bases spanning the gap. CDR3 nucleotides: TGTGCCAGCAGCTTAAGTGGGGCGCAGTATTTT. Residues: CASSLSGAQYF. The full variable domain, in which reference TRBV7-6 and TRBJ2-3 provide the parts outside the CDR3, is GAGVSQSPRYKVTKRGQDVALRCDPISGHVSLYWYRQALGQGPEFLTYFNYEAQQDKSGLPNDRFSAERPEGSISTLTIQRTEQRDSAMYRCASSLSGAQYFGPGTRLTVL.

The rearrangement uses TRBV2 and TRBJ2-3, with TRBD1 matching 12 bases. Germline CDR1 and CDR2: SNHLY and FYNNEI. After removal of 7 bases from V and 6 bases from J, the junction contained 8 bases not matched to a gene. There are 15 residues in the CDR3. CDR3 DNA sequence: TGTGCCAGCAACCCCGGGACAGGGGGCCCCGATACGCAGTATTTT. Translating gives CASNPGTGGPDTQYF.

The chain's CDR3 is CASSADRVGGTDTQYF. For the CDR3, the DNA is TGTGCCAGTAGCGCCGACAGGGTGGGAGGGACAGATACGCAGTATTTT. The genes are TRBV19 and TRBJ2-3, with D perhaps given as TRBD1 or TRBD2 (7 bases each). This CDR3 comprises 16 residues. Trimming shortened V by 6 bases and J by 3 bases, and 19 bases separated the two germline ends. Looked up from germline, CDR1 is LNHDA and CDR2 is SQIVND (reference sequence).

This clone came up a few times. The CDR3 reads CASSFSRQRNEKLFF. Written as DNA, the CDR3 is TGTGCCAGCAGTTTTTCTAGACAAAGAAATGAAAAACTGTTTTTT. The chain has TRBV27 and TRBJ1-4; D remains unclear. Germline V gene data show CDR1 as MNHEY and CDR2 as SMNVEV (reference sequence). The CDR3 contains 15 residues. V gave up 3 bases and J gave up 5 bases, with 13 bases separating them.

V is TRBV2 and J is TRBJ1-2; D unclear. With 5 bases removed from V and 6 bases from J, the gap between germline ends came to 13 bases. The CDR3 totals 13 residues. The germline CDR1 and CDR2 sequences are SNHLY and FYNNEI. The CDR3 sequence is CASSRTGADGYTF. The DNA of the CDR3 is TGTGCCAGCAGTCGGACTGGTGCGGATGGCTACACCTTC.

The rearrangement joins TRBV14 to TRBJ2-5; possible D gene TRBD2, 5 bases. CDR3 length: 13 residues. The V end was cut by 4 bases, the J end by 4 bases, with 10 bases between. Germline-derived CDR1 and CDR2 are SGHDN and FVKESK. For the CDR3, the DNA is TGTGCCAGCAGCCGAGGGTTCGGAGAGACCCAGTACTTC. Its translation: CASSRGFGETQYF.

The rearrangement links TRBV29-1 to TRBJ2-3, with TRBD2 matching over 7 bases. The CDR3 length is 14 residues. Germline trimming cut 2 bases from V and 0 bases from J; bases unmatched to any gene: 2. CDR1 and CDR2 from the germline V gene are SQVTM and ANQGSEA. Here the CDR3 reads CSVESGISTDTQYF. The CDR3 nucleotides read TGCAGCGTTGAAAGCGGGATTAGCACAGATACGCAGTATTTT.

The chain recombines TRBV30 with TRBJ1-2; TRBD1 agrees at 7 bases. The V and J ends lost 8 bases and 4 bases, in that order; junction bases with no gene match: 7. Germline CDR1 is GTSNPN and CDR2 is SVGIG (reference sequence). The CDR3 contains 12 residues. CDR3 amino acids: CAGSGQIYGYTF. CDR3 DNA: TGTGCCGGCTCGGGACAGATCTATGGCTACACCTTC.

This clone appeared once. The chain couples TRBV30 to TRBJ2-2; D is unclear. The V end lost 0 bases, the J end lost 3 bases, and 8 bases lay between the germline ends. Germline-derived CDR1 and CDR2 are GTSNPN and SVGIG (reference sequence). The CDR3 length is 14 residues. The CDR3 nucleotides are TGTGCCTGGAGTGTAATAGCATACACCGGGGAGCTGTTTTTT. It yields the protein CAWSVIAYTGELFF.

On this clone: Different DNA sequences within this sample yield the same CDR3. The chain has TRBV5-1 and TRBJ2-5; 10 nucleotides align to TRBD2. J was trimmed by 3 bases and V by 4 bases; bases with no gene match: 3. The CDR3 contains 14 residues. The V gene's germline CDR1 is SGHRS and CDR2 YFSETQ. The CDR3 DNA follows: TGCGCCAGCAGCGCAGGACTAGCGGAAGAGACCCAGTACTTC. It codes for CASSAGLAEETQYF.

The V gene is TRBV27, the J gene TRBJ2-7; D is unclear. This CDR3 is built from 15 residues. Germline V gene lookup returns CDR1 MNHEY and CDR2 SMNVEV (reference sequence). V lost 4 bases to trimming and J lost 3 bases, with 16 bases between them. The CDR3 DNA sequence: TGTGCCAGCAGTTACCTCCCCGTCTATTACTACGAGCAGTACTTC. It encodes CASSYLPVYYYEQYF.

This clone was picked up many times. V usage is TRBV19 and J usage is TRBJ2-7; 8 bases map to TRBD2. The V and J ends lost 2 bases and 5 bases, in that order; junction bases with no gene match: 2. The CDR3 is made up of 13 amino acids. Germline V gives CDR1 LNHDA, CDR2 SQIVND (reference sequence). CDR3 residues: CASSISGGDEQYF. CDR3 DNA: TGTGCCAGTAGTATATCGGGAGGGGACGAGCAGTACTTC. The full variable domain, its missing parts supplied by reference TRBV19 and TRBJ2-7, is DGGITQSPKYLFRKEGQNVTLSCEQNLNHDAMYWYRQDPGQGLRLIYYSQIVNDFQKGDIAEGYSVSREKKESFPLTVTSAQKNPTAFYLCASSISGGDEQYFGPGTRLTVT.

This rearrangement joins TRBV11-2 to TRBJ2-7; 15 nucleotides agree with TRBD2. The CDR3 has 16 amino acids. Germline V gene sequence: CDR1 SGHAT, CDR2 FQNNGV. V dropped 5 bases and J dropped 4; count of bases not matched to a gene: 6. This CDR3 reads CASSRGLAGGTYEQYF. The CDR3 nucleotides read TGTGCCAGCAGCCGGGGACTAGCGGGAGGAACATACGAGCAGTACTTC.

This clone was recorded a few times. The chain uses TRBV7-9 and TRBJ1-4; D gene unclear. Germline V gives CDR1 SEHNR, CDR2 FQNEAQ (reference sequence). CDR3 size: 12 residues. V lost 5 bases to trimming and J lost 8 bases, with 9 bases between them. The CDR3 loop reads CASSPAAEKLFF. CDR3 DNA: TGTGCCAGCAGCCCAGCCGCGGAAAAACTGTTTTTT.

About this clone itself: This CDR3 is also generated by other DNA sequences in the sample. The CDR3 loop reads CASSPGSRGDEQYF. The DNA for the CDR3 is TGCGCCAGCAGCCCCGGTAGCAGGGGAGACGAGCAGTACTTC. The J gene is TRBJ2-7, the V gene TRBV5-1; D is possibly TRBD1 (6 bases). Germline V CDR1 and CDR2: SGHRS, YFSETQ. Trimming left V 4 bases short and J 5 bases short, with 16 bases between. This CDR3 contains 14 residues.

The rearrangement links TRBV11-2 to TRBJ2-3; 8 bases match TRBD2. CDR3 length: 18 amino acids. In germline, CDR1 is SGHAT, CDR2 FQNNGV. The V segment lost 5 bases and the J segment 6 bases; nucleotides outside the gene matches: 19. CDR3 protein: CASSPALTSARVADTQYF. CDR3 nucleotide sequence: TGTGCCAGCAGCCCAGCCCTGACTAGCGCGAGGGTTGCTGATACGCAGTATTTT.